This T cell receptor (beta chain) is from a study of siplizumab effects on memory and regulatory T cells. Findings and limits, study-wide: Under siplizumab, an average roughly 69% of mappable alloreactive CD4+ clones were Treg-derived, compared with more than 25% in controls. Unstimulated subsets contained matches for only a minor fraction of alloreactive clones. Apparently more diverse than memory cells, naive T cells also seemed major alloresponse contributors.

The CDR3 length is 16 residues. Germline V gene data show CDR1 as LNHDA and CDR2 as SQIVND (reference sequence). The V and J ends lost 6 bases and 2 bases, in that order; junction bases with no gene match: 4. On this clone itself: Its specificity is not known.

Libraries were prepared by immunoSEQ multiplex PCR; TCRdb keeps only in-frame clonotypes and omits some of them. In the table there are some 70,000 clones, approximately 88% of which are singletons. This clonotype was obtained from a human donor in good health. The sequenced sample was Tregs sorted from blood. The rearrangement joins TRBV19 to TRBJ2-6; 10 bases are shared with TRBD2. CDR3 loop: CASREAGGPGANVLTF. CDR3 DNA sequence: TGTGCCAGTAGGGAAGCGGGAGGGCCTGGGGCCAACGTCCTGACTTTC.